This T cell receptor beta chain comes out of a study of T cells and copy number aberrations in small-cell lung cancer. Study outcomes and limitations: A small sample size limited this study; results need validation.

Concerning this clone itself: What it binds is not known.

Repertoires were generated with immunoSEQ multiplex PCR, while TCRdb's copy carries only in-frame clones and drops some. This sample has around 6,500 clones; less than 85% occur once, and the top ten carry 8.5% to 10%. The V end lost 3 bases, the J end lost 0 bases, and 9 bases lay between the germline ends. The germline V gene encodes CDR1 SGHTA and CDR2 FQGNSA. The CDR3 covers 15 residues. The source material was tumor tissue. The V gene is TRBV7-2, the J gene TRBJ1-3; no definite D call. The source is a man aged 50-60 years with small cell lung cancer. CDR3 sequence: CASSLIGISGNTIYF. CDR3 nucleotide sequence: TGTGCCAGCAGCTTGATAGGAATCTCTGGAAACACCATATATTTT.